This entry lists 14 T cell receptor beta chains sequenced from one sample in a study of blood T cell repertoires in COVID-19 (dated by TCRdb to between 2020 and 2021). Receptor amplification or capture employed the immunoSEQ multiplex PCR assay. TCRdb provides this immuneACCESS table in a form limited to in-frame rearrangements. Some clones are lacking; in checked studies, under half of them reflect an unresolved V gene, and why the rest are absent is not known. The sample table contains about 150,000 clones; only one count was recorded for 80% of them. Roughly 4.7% of the sample goes to the ten largest clones. The specimen sequenced was peripheral blood. Receptors were obtained from a woman in her forties or fifties with acute or convalescent COVID-19.

This clone has only one observation. Other DNA sequences in this specimen translate into the identical CDR3. The gene calls are TRBV2 and TRBJ1-1; TRBD1 matches 9 bases. Losses at the gene ends were 6 bases for V and 5 bases for J; bases not matched to a gene: 7. The CDR3 extends over 14 amino acids. Germline CDR1 and CDR2: SNHLY and FYNNEI. In DNA form, the CDR3 reads TGTGCCAGCAGGGGAGACAGGGGGTCGACTGAAGCTTTCTTT. It codes for CASRGDRGSTEAFF.

The chain joins TRBV5-1 to TRBJ1-5, with 9 positions matching TRBD1. The germline V gene has CDR1 SGHRS and CDR2 YFSETQ. The trim removed 4 bases at V and 4 bases at J, leaving 6 bases unmatched. This CDR3 is built from 15 residues. Written as DNA, the CDR3 is TGCGCCAGCAGCCGACAGGGGGGCGGGAATCAGCCCCAGCATTTT. Translating gives CASSRQGGGNQPQHF.

J is TRBJ2-2 and V is TRBV7-9; 10 positions match TRBD2. The trim removed 5 bases at V and 3 bases at J, leaving 12 bases unmatched. Germline V gives CDR1 SEHNR, CDR2 FQNEAQ (reference sequence). This CDR3 comprises 18 residues. CDR3 region: CASSPTVLAGGYTGELFF. DNA of the CDR3: TGTGCCAGCAGCCCCACGGTATTAGCGGGGGGATACACCGGGGAGCTGTTTTTT.

V gene TRBV7-8 combines with J gene TRBJ2-1; D is perhaps TRBD1 (6 bases). The V and J ends lost 5 bases and 7 bases respectively, with 18 bases between them. There are 15 residues in the CDR3. Looked up from germline, CDR1 is SGHVS and CDR2 is FQNEAQ. The CDR3 region is CASSPRDLQGNEQFF. The CDR3 region has the DNA TGTGCCAGCAGCCCCAGGGACCTCCAGGGGAATGAGCAGTTCTTC.

This clone was seen more than once but under ten times. V and J are TRBV19 and TRBJ1-5, with a possible D match to TRBD1 (5 bases). Germline V gene sequence: CDR1 LNHDA, CDR2 SQIVND (reference sequence). The length of the CDR3 is 12 residues. Trimming pared 6 bases from V and 9 bases from J, leaving 12 bases between. The CDR3: CASRKAGGPQHF. CDR3 nucleotides: TGTGCCAGTAGGAAGGCGGGGGGGCCCCAGCATTTT.

J is TRBJ1-5 and V is TRBV6-2 or TRBV6-3; 7 bases line up with TRBD1. The V and J ends lost 0 bases and 3 bases, in that order; junction bases with no gene match: 8. Germline V gene lookup returns CDR1 MNHEY and CDR2 SVGEGT. This CDR3 region has 17 residues. CDR3: CASSYSNRDSFNQPQHF. Here the CDR3 DNA reads TGTGCCAGCAGTTACTCGAATCGGGACAGCTTCAATCAGCCCCAGCATTTT.

The chain combines TRBV10-2 with TRBJ1-2; D remains unclear. Deletions cut 5 bases from V and 2 bases from J, with 15 bases between. This CDR3 is built from 15 residues. The V gene's germline CDR1 is WSHSY and CDR2 SAAADI. The CDR3 DNA reads as TGCGCCAGCAGTCCCGGACTGAACCTAAACTATGGCTACACCTTC. It translates to CASSPGLNLNYGYTF.

The J gene is TRBJ2-6, the V gene TRBV5-1; 8 nucleotides align to TRBD1. Germline V gene data show CDR1 as SGHRS and CDR2 as YFSETQ. The CDR3 consists of 16 residues. The trim removed 7 bases at V and 4 bases at J, leaving 10 bases unmatched. CDR3 sequence: CASLDLPGGGANVLTF. CDR3 in DNA: TGCGCCAGCCTAGACCTTCCAGGGGGCGGGGCCAACGTCCTGACTTTC.

The chain has TRBV4-3 and TRBJ1-1; D is perhaps TRBD1 (5 bases). The CDR3 length is 13 residues. In germline, CDR1 is LGHNA, CDR2 YSLEER. V was clipped by 1 base and J by 7 bases, with 10 bases between them. CDR3 amino acids: CASSQVAGLEAFF. CDR3 sequence (DNA): TGCGCCAGCAGCCAAGTGGCAGGGCTTGAAGCTTTCTTT.

The chain has TRBV27 and TRBJ1-5; a weak D match, TRBD1 (5 bases). The CDR3 has 15 residues. The germline V gene encodes CDR1 MNHEY and CDR2 SMNVEV (reference sequence). Trimming took 5 bases from V and 5 from J, leaving 16 bases between them. In DNA form, the CDR3 reads TGTGCCAGCAGTCCACGGCGGGACGGCTATCAGCCCCAGCATTTT. Residues: CASSPRRDGYQPQHF.

V is TRBV4-3 and J is TRBJ2-2, with D perhaps matching TRBD2 (5 bases). The CDR3 spans 15 residues. Trimming cost V 0 bases and J 5 bases, with 10 bases left between them. Germline CDR1 and CDR2: LGHNA and YSLEER. CDR3 nucleotides: TGCGCCAGCAGCCAAGATTTACGGGGAACCGGGGAGCTGTTTTTT. This translates into CASSQDLRGTGELFF.

The rearrangement joins TRBV29-1 to TRBJ1-1; weak D call: TRBD1 (5 bases). Germline V gene sequence: CDR1 SQVTM, CDR2 ANQGSEA. This CDR3 contains 12 residues. CDR3 amino acids: CSHQIQGSGTFF. For the CDR3, the DNA is TGCAGTCATCAAATCCAGGGTAGTGGGACTTTCTTT.

A few counts support this clone. The CDR3 nucleotides read TGTGCCTGGGACGCGAGGGGGAACACCATATATTTT. As protein: CAWDARGNTIYF. The chain is built from TRBV30 and TRBJ1-3, with D possibly TRBD1 on 6 matching bases. The CDR3 runs to 12 residues. CDR1 and CDR2 (germline): GTSNPN, SVGIG (reference sequence). V gave up 5 bases and J gave up 7 bases, with 12 bases separating them.

The chain carries TRBV5-1 and TRBJ2-7; D possibly corresponds to TRBD2 (5 bases). This CDR3 is built from 17 residues. V shed 0 bases and J shed 4 bases, with 20 bases lying between them. Germline V gene sequence: CDR1 SGHRS, CDR2 YFSETQ. The CDR3 reads CASSLGGGLSAVYEQYF. Here the CDR3 DNA reads TGCGCCAGCAGCTTGGGTGGTGGACTCTCTGCTGTTTACGAGCAGTACTTC.